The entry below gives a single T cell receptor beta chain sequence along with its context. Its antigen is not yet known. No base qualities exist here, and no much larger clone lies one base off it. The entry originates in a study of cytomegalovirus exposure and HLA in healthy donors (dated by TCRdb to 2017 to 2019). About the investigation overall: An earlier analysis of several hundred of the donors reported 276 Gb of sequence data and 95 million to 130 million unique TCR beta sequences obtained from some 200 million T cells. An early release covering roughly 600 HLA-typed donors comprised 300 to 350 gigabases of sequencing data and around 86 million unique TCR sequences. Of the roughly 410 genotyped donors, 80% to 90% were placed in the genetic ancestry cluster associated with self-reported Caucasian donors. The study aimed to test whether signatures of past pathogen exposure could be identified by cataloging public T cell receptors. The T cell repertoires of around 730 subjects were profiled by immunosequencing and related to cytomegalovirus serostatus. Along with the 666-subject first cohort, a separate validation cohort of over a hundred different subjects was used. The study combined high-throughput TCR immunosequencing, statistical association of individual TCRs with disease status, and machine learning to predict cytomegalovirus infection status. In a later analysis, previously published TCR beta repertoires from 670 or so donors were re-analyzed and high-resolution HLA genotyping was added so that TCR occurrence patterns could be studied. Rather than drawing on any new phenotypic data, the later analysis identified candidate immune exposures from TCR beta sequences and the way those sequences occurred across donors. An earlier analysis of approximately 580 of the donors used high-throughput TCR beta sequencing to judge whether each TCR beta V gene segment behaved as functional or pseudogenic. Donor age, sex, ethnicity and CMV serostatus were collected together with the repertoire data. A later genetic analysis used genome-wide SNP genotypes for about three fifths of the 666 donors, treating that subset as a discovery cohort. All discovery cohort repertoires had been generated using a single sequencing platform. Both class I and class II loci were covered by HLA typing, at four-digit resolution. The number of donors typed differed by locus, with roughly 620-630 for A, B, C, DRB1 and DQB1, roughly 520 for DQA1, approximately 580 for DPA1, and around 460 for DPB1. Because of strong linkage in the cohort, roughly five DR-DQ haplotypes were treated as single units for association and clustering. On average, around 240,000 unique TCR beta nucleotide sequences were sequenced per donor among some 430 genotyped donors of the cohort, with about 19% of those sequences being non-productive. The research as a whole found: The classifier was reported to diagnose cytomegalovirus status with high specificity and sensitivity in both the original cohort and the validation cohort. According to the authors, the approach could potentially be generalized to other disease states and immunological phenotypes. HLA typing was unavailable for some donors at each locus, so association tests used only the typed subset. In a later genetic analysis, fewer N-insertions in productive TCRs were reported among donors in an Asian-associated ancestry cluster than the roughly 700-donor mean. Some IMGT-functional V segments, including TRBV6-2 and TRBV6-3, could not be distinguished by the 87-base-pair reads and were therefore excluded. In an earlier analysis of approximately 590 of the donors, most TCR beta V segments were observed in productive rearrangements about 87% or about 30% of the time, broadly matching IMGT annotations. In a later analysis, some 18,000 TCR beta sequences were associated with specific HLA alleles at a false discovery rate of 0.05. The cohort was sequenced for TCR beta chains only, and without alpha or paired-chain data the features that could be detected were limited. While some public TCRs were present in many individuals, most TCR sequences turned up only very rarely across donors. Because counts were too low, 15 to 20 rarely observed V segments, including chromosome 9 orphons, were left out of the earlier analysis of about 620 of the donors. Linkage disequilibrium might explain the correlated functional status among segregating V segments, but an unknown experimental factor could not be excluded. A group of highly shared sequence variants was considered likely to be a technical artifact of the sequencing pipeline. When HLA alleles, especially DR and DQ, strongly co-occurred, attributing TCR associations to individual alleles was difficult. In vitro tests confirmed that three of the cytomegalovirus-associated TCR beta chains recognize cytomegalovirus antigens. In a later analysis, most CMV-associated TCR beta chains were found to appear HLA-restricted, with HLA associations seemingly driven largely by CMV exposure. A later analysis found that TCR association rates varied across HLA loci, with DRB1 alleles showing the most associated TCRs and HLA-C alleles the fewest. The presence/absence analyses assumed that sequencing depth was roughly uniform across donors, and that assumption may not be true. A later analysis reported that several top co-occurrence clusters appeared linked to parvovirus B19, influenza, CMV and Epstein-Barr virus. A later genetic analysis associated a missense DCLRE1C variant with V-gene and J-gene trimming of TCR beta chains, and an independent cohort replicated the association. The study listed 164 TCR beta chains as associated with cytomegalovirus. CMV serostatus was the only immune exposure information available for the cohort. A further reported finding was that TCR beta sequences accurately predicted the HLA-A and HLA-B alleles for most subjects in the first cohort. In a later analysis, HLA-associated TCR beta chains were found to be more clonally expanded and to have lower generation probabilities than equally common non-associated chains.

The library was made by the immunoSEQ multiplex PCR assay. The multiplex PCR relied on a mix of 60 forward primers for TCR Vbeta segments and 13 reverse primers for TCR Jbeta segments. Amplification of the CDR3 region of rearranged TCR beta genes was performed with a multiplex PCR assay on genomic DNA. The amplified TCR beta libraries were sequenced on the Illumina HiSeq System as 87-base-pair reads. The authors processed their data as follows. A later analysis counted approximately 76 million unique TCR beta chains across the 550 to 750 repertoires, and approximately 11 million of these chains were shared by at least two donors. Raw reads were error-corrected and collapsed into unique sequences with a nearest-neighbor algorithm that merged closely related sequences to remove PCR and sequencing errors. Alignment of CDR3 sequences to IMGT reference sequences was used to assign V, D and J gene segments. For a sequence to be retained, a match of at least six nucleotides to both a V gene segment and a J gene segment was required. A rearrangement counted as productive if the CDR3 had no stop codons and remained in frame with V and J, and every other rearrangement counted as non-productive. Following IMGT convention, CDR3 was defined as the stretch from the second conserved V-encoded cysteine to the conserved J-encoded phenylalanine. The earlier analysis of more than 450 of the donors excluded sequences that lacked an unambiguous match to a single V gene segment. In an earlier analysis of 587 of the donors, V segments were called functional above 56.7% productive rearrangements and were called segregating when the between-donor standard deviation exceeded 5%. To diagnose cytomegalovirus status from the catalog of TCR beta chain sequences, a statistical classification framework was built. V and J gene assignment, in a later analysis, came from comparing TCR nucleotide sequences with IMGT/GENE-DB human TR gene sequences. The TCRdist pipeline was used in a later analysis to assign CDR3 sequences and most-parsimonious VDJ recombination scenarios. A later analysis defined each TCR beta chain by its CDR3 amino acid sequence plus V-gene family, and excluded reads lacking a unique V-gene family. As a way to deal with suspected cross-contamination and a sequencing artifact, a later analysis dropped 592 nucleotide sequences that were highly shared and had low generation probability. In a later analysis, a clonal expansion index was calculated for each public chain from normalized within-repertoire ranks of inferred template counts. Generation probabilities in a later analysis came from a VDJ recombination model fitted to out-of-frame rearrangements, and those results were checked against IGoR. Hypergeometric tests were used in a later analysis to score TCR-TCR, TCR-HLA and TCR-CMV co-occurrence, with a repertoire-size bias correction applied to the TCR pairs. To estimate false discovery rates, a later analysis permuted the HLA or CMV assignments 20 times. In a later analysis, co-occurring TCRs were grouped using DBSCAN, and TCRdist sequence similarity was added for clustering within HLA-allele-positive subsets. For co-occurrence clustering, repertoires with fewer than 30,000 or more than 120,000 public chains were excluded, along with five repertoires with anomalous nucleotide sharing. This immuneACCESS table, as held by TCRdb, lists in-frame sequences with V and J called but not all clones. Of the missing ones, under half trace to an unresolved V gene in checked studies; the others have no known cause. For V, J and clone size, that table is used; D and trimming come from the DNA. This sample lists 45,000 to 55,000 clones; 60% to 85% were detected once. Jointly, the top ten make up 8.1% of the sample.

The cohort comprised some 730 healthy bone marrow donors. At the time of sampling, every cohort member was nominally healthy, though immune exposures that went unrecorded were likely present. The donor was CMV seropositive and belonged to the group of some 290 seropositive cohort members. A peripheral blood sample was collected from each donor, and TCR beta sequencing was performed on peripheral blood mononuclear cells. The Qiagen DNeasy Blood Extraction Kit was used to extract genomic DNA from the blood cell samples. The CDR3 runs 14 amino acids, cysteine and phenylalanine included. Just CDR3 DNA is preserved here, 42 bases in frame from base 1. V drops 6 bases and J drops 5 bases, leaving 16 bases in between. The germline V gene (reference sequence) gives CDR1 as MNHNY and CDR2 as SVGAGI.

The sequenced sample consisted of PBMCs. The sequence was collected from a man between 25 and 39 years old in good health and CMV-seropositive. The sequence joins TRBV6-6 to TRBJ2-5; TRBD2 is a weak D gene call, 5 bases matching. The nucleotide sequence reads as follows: TGTGCCAGCAGGAAGGCTAGCCAAACTGAGACCCAGTACTTC. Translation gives CASRKASQTETQYF.